A selection of T cell receptor beta chains follows, all from one sample in a study of blood T cell repertoires in COVID-19. Sequencing was performed with immunoSEQ multiplex PCR; in TCRdb, only in-frame clones are kept and a portion is missing. The sample records over 200,000 clones, roughly four fifths being singletons. The sample consisted of peripheral blood. All receptors derive from a woman aged 40 to 55 with acute or convalescent COVID-19. Each CDR3 is given with its conserved first and last residue.

V gene: TRBV5-3; J gene: TRBJ2-1; CDR3 protein: CARSLAAGHYNEQFF
V gene: TRBV7-8; J gene: TRBJ2-3; CDR3 protein: CASSFPERGGTDTQYF
V gene: TRBV11-3; J gene: TRBJ2-1; CDR3 protein: CASSADRGAYNEQFF
V gene: TRBV2; J gene: TRBJ1-3; CDR3 protein: CASSVSENTIYF
V gene: TRBV5-6; J gene: TRBJ1-2; CDR3 protein: CASSFLDGYTF
V gene: TRBV12-3/TRBV12-4; J gene: TRBJ2-1; CDR3 protein: CASGRGHNEQFF
V gene: TRBV2; J gene: TRBJ2-1; CDR3 protein: CASSALRGGSRNEQFF
V gene: TRBV3-1/TRBV3-2; J gene: TRBJ2-5; CDR3 protein: CASSHLPGETQYF
V gene: TRBV11-2; J gene: TRBJ2-7; CDR3 protein: CASSSLAAGSYEQYF
V gene: TRBV30; J gene: TRBJ2-7; CDR3 protein: CAWSVPSGTEQYF
V gene: TRBV27; J gene: TRBJ2-3; CDR3 protein: CASAGGDTQYF
V gene: TRBV27; J gene: TRBJ1-1; CDR3 protein: CASRITPGGGNTEAFF
V gene: TRBV27; J gene: TRBJ1-1; CDR3 protein: CASRRPGQGAYTEAFF
V gene: TRBV5-1; J gene: TRBJ2-2; CDR3 protein: CASSRSSGGYTGELFF
V gene: TRBV18; J gene: TRBJ2-5; CDR3 protein: CASSPRTVEETQYF
V gene: TRBV24-1; J gene: TRBJ2-1; CDR3 protein: CATSDLGEKGSNEQFF
V gene: TRBV19; J gene: TRBJ2-7; CDR3 protein: CASSILATPYEQYF
V gene: TRBV19; J gene: TRBJ2-7; CDR3 protein: CASSPGRGMYEQYF
V gene: TRBV19; J gene: TRBJ1-4; CDR3 protein: CATQPQGANEKLFF
V gene: TRBV12-1; J gene: TRBJ1-4; CDR3 protein: CASARGEGEKLFF
V gene: TRBV6-6; J gene: TRBJ2-7; CDR3 protein: CASSARLASYEQYF
V gene: TRBV24-1; J gene: TRBJ2-3; CDR3 protein: CATSGLGTGEDTQYF
V gene: TRBV12-3/TRBV12-4; J gene: TRBJ1-2; CDR3 protein: CASSRGTGSGYTF
V gene: TRBV27; J gene: TRBJ1-1; CDR3 protein: CASSSRVGWDTEAFF
V gene: TRBV7-2; J gene: TRBJ2-7; CDR3 protein: CASSLRQGAFEQYF
V gene: TRBV5-5; J gene: TRBJ1-1; CDR3 protein: CASTKQGVFTEAFF
V gene: TRBV28; J gene: TRBJ2-1; CDR3 protein: CASSFLEASGSFNEQFF
V gene: TRBV6-6; J gene: TRBJ2-5; CDR3 protein: CASSYDRGTQETQYF
V gene: TRBV19; J gene: TRBJ1-5; CDR3 protein: CASSTGQGRNQPQHF
V gene: TRBV10-3; J gene: TRBJ1-1; CDR3 protein: CATRVENTEAFF
V gene: TRBV6-4; J gene: TRBJ2-2; CDR3 protein: CASSQYSSGRGTGELFF
V gene: TRBV16; J gene: TRBJ1-2; CDR3 protein: CASSPRTDPLGYTF
V gene: TRBV27; J gene: TRBJ2-3; CDR3 protein: CASSLRLAGGLPDTQYF
V gene: TRBV7-8; J gene: TRBJ2-1; CDR3 protein: CASARDYSNEQFF
V gene: TRBV19; J gene: TRBJ1-5; CDR3 protein: CASSIGTGINQPQHF
V gene: TRBV5-1; J gene: TRBJ1-5; CDR3 protein: CASSLDRKQPQHF
V gene: TRBV9; J gene: TRBJ2-3; CDR3 protein: CASSATAGTSRGKQYF
V gene: TRBV3-1/TRBV3-2; J gene: TRBJ2-7; CDR3 protein: CASSQDLAFSYEQYF
V gene: TRBV11-2; J gene: TRBJ2-2; CDR3 protein: CASSLVGANTGELFF
V gene: TRBV5-4; J gene: TRBJ2-7; CDR3 protein: CASSFPGTSRYEQYF
V gene: TRBV5-1; J gene: TRBJ2-1; CDR3 protein: CASSSEPTTRDEQFF
V gene: TRBV3-1/TRBV3-2; J gene: TRBJ1-5; CDR3 protein: CASRRWTGKGF
V gene: TRBV9; J gene: TRBJ1-3; CDR3 protein: CASSVGGRNKGNTIYF
V gene: TRBV2; J gene: TRBJ1-2; CDR3 protein: CASSDWPVYGYTF
V gene: TRBV5-1; J gene: TRBJ2-2; CDR3 protein: CASSLLGPTGTGELFF
V gene: TRBV28; J gene: TRBJ1-6; CDR3 protein: CASSFRRGSSPLHF
V gene: TRBV29-1; J gene: TRBJ2-1; CDR3 protein: CSVVSYNEQFF
V gene: TRBV7-9; J gene: TRBJ2-5; CDR3 protein: CASSFGLAGAETQYF
V gene: TRBV11-1; J gene: TRBJ2-7; CDR3 protein: CASSLAQRQGDEQYF
V gene: TRBV11-1; J gene: TRBJ1-1; CDR3 protein: CASSPGGGLGGTEAFF
V gene: TRBV19; J gene: TRBJ1-1; CDR3 protein: CASQGRGTEAFF
V gene: TRBV30; J gene: TRBJ1-4; CDR3 protein: CAWRPRGGVVEKLFF
V gene: TRBV7-2; J gene: TRBJ1-4; CDR3 protein: CASSPTGTNEKLFF
V gene: TRBV7-8; J gene: TRBJ1-3; CDR3 protein: CASSPRGDGNTIYF
V gene: TRBV10-2; J gene: TRBJ2-2; CDR3 protein: CASSMDRGDLGGELFF